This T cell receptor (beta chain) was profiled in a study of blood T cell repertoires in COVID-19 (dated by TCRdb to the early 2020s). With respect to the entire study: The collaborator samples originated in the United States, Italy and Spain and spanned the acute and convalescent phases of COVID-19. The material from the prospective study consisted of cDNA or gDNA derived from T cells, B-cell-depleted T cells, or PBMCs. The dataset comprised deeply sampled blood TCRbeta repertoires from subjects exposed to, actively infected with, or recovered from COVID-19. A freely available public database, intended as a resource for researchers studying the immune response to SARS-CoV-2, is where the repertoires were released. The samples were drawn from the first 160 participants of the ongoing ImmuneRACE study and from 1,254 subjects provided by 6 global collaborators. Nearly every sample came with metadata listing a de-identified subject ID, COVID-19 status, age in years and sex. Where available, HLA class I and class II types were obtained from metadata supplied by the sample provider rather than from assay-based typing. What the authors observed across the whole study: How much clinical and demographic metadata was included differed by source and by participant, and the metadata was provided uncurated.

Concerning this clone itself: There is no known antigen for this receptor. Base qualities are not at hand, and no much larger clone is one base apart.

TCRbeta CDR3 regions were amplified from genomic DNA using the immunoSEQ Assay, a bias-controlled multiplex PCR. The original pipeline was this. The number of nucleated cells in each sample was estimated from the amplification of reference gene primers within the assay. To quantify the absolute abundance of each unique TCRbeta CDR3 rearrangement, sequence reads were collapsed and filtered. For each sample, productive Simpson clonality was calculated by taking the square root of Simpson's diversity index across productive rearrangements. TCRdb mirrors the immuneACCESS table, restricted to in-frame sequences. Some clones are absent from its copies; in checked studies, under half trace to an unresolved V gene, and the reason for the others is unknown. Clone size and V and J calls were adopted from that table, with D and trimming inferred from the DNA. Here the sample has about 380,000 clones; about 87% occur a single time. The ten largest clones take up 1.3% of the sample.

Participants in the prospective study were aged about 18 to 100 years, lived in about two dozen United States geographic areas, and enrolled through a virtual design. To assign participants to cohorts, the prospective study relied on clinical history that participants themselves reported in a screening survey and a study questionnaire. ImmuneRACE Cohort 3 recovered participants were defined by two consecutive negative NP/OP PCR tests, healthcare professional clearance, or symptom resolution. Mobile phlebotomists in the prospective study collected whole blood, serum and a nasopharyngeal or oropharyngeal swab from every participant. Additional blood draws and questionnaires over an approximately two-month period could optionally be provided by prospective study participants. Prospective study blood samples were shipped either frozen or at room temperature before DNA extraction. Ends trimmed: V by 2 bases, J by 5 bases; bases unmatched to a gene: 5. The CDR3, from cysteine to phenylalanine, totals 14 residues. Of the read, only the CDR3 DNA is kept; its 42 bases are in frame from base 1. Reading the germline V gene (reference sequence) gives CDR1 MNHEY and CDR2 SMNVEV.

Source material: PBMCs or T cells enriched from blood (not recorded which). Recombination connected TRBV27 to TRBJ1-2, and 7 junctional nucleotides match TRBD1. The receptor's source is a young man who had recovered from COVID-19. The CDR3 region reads CASSLRGGGYGYTF. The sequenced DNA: TGTGCCAGCAGTTTAAGAGGGGGCGGTTATGGCTACACCTTC.